Presented here are 16 T cell receptor beta chains from one specimen sequenced in a study of blood T cell repertoires in COVID-19 (dated by TCRdb to 2018 to 2020). Libraries came from the immunoSEQ multiplex PCR assay. TCRdb mirrors the immuneACCESS table, restricted to in-frame sequences. Some clones are absent from its copies; in checked studies, under half trace to an unresolved V gene, and the reason for the others is unknown. The sample table records some 150,000 clones; under 90% of these occur just once. The ten largest make up roughly 0.56% of the sample. The specimen sequenced was peripheral blood. Receptor source: a man aged 60 to 75 with acute or convalescent COVID-19.

The chain combines TRBV29-1 with TRBJ2-7; 9 positions agree with TRBD1. Germline V gives CDR1 SQVTM, CDR2 ANQGSEA. The CDR3 covers 15 residues. Unmatched junction bases numbered 7, after V lost 4 bases and J lost 0 bases. The CDR3 here is CSVGWDRVSSYEQYF. CDR3 in DNA: TGCAGCGTTGGTTGGGACAGGGTCAGCTCCTACGAGCAGTACTTC.

The gene calls are TRBV4-2 and TRBJ2-2; TRBD2 matches 10 bases. The germline V gene has CDR1 LGHNA and CDR2 YNFKEQ. Trimming took 4 bases from V and 4 from J; bases not matched to a gene: 6. The CDR3 has 16 residues. In DNA, the CDR3 is TGTGCCAGCAGCCCAAGTCTAGCGGGAGTCACCGGGGAGCTGTTTTTT. Amino acid sequence: CASSPSLAGVTGELFF.

The genes are TRBV24-1 and TRBJ2-4; perhaps TRBD1 as D (5 bases). The ends were cut back, 6 bases at V and 7 bases at J, with 12 bases in the middle. Per the germline V gene, CDR1 is KGHDR and CDR2 is SFDVKD. The CDR3 totals 13 residues. CDR3 sequence (DNA): TGTGCCACCAGTCGGCCAGGGAATAACATTCAGTACTTC. Translation: CATSRPGNNIQYF.

J is TRBJ1-2 and V is TRBV12-3 or TRBV12-4; D not certain. The germline V and J ends were trimmed by 7 bases and 7 bases, with 13 bases remaining between them. The CDR3 runs to 12 residues. The CDR3 sequence: CASTQIPGGYTF. The CDR3 DNA follows: TGTGCCAGCACTCAGATACCTGGTGGCTACACCTTC.

A few counts support this clone. The J gene is TRBJ2-7, the V gene TRBV7-9; maybe TRBD1 (6 bases). V lost 5 bases and J 0 bases, leaving 11 bases between the germline ends. Germline V gene sequence: CDR1 SEHNR, CDR2 FQNEAQ (reference sequence). This CDR3 comprises 14 residues. The chain's CDR3 is CASSPTGSSYEQYF. In nucleotides, the CDR3 is TGTGCCAGCAGCCCTACAGGGAGCTCCTACGAGCAGTACTTC.

This clone was seen only once. This sequence joins TRBV5-1 and TRBJ1-2; TRBD1 matches at 7 bases. This CDR3 comprises 13 residues. Germline values: CDR1 SGHRS, CDR2 YFSETQ. Trimming at V came to 0 bases and at J to 8 bases, leaving 4 bases not matched to a gene. The CDR3 sequence: CASSLVDREGYTF. CDR3 DNA sequence: TGCGCCAGCAGCTTGGTCGACAGGGAAGGCTACACCTTC.

The sample holds a few counts of this clone. The chain combines TRBV7-2 with TRBJ1-2; the D is unclear. V was shortened by 2 bases and J by 6 bases, with 7 bases between the two germline ends. The CDR3 has 12 residues. Germline CDR1 reads SGHTA; CDR2 reads FQGNSA. CDR3 nucleotides: TGTGCCAGCAGCTTACTCTACGATGGCTACACCTTC. Encoded protein: CASSLLYDGYTF.

This clone was picked up a small number of times. V usage is TRBV5-6 and J usage is TRBJ2-3, with 10 bases identical to TRBD1. J was trimmed by 4 bases and V by 0 bases; bases with no gene match: 5. The germline V gene encodes CDR1 SGHDT and CDR2 YYEEEE. The CDR3 has 16 amino acids. The CDR3 DNA sequence: TGTGCCAGCAGCTTGGATCTCGGGACAGGGGCAGATACGCAGTATTTT. Translating it yields CASSLDLGTGADTQYF.

This chain connects TRBV5-6 to TRBJ2-3; TRBD2 matches 13 bases. J gave up 2 bases and V 4 bases, and 7 bases lay outside the gene matches. The CDR3 contains 17 residues. CDR1 is SGHDT and CDR2 is YYEEEE in the germline V gene. This chain's CDR3 is CASSLPGLAGHTDTQYF. CDR3 in DNA: TGTGCCAGCAGCCTGCCGGGACTAGCGGGACACACAGATACGCAGTATTTT. Drawing the rest from reference TRBV5-6 and TRBJ2-3, the complete variable domain is DAGVTQSPTHLIKTRGQQVTLRCSPKSGHDTVSWYQQALGQGPQFIFQYYEEEERQRGNFPDRFSGHQFPNYSSELNVNALLLGDSALYLCASSLPGLAGHTDTQYFGPGTRLTVL.

The chain combines TRBV19 with TRBJ2-5; 9 bases are shared with TRBD2. Losses at the gene ends were 4 bases for V and 6 bases for J; bases not matched to a gene: 9. The CDR3 sequence is 15 residues long. Germline assignment: CDR1 LNHDA and CDR2 SQIVND (reference sequence). CDR3 amino acids: CASSNPSGALKTQYF. The CDR3 DNA follows: TGTGCCAGTAGTAATCCTAGCGGGGCTTTGAAGACCCAGTACTTC.

V is TRBV27 and J is TRBJ1-2; 8 bases match TRBD1. The V segment lost 5 bases and the J segment 5 bases; nucleotides outside the gene matches: 7. The length of the CDR3 is 14 residues. Germline-derived CDR1 and CDR2 are MNHEY and SMNVEV (reference sequence). This CDR3 is CASSPSQGAYGYTF. The CDR3 DNA reads as TGTGCCAGCAGTCCATCCCAGGGGGCGTATGGCTACACCTTC.

This clone was found once. J is TRBJ2-7 and V is TRBV4-2; 7 nucleotides line up with TRBD1. V lost 3 bases, J lost 3 bases, and 14 bases stayed unmatched. Germline values: CDR1 LGHNA, CDR2 YNFKEQ. The CDR3 spans 17 residues. The CDR3: CASSQTTSQGDSYEQYF. DNA for the CDR3: TGTGCCAGCAGCCAGACGACGTCACAAGGGGACAGCTACGAGCAGTACTTC.

V gene TRBV12-3 or TRBV12-4 combines with J gene TRBJ2-4, with a weak D call TRBD1 (5 bases). The CDR3 runs 11 residues. Trimming removed 3 bases from V and 8 bases from J, with 5 bases in between. The CDR3 protein is CASSFRDIQYF. For the CDR3, the DNA is TGTGCCAGCAGTTTCAGGGACATTCAGTACTTC.

V is TRBV4-3 and J is TRBJ1-5; D not resolved. Deletions cut 0 bases from V and 6 bases from J, with 9 bases between. Germline CDR1 is LGHNA and CDR2 is YSLEER. CDR3 length: 14 amino acids. CDR3 sequence reads: CASSQDHRSQPQHF. The CDR3 DNA reads TGCGCCAGCAGCCAAGATCATAGGAGTCAGCCCCAGCATTTT.

J is TRBJ1-4 and V is TRBV15; TRBD1 might be the D (6 bases). The V gene lost 6 bases and the J gene lost 5 bases, with 10 bases spanning the gap. The CDR3 is made up of 13 amino acids. Germline-derived CDR1 and CDR2 are LNHNV and YYDKDF (reference sequence). The CDR3, as DNA: TGTGCCACCAGTTGGGGGCGGAATGAAAAACTGTTTTTT. Its translation is CATSWGRNEKLFF.

The chain has TRBV9 and TRBJ1-1; D not certain. Trimming removed 4 bases at V and 8 bases at J, with 18 bases between. The CDR3 is 14 residues long. Germline values: CDR1 SGDLS, CDR2 YYNGEE. As DNA, the CDR3 is TGTGCCAGCAGCCCCTCCCAGAGGGTGGCGGAAGCTTTCTTT. Its translation: CASSPSQRVAEAFF.